This is a list of T cell receptor beta chains from one sample in a study of blood T cell repertoires in COVID-19. Profiling relied on immunoSEQ multiplex PCR, and the TCRdb table lists in-frame clones only, not all of them. Among about 480,000 clones listed, nearly 90% were seen once. The sequenced sample consisted of peripheral blood. These receptors all stem from a man aged 18 to 29 with COVID-19, enrolled during active disease. Both conserved end residues are part of each CDR3. A D gene is named only where the DNA matches it firmly. Some rows mark clone size as missing; the rest say once, few, many or name a class of expanded clone.

abundance: NA; d_gene: NA; v_gene: TRBV2; j_gene: TRBJ1-1; CDR3nt: TGTGCCAGCAGTGAGCCGGGCGGGGGTTTGGGCACTGAAGCTTTCTTT; CDR3aa: CASSEPGGGLGTEAFF
abundance: NA; d_gene: TRBD2; v_gene: TRBV10-3; j_gene: TRBJ2-1; CDR3nt: TGTGCCATCAGTGACCCTAGCGGACAATCCTACAATGAGCAGTTCTTC; CDR3aa: CAISDPSGQSYNEQFF
abundance: NA; d_gene: NA; v_gene: TRBV7-2; j_gene: TRBJ2-7; CDR3nt: TGTGCCAGCAGCCGTAGCTCCTACGAGCAGTACTTC; CDR3aa: CASSRSSYEQYF
abundance: NA; d_gene: NA; v_gene: TRBV5-1; j_gene: TRBJ1-5; CDR3nt: TGCGCCAGCAGCTTGGGCCGGGGCAATCAGCCCCAGCATTTT; CDR3aa: CASSLGRGNQPQHF
abundance: once; d_gene: TRBD1; v_gene: TRBV9; j_gene: TRBJ2-7; CDR3nt: TGTGCCAGCAGCCCCCGGACAGGGGGGACCCCCTACGAGCAGTACTTC; CDR3aa: CASSPRTGGTPYEQYF
abundance: NA; d_gene: NA; v_gene: TRBV19; j_gene: TRBJ2-7; CDR3nt: TGTGCCAGTAGTATAGATCGGGGTTCCAACGAGCAGTACTTC; CDR3aa: CASSIDRGSNEQYF
abundance: NA; d_gene: NA; v_gene: TRBV5-1; j_gene: TRBJ1-5; CDR3nt: TGCGCCAGCAGCTTGGATGGCAGGTCCGGCAATCAGCCCCAGCATTTT; CDR3aa: CASSLDGRSGNQPQHF
abundance: once; d_gene: TRBD2; v_gene: TRBV3-1/TRBV3-2; j_gene: TRBJ2-3; CDR3nt: TGTGCCAGCAGCCGGGGGGGTACGCAGTATTTT; CDR3aa: CASSRGGTQYF
abundance: NA; d_gene: TRBD2; v_gene: TRBV2; j_gene: TRBJ2-3; CDR3nt: TGTGCCACCGCGGGGGGGCCGGGTACGCAGTATTTT; CDR3aa: CATAGGPGTQYF
abundance: NA; d_gene: TRBD2; v_gene: TRBV9; j_gene: TRBJ2-5; CDR3nt: TGTGCCAGCAGCGTAGGCGGGAGGAACCAAGAGACCCAGTACTTC; CDR3aa: CASSVGGRNQETQYF
abundance: NA; d_gene: TRBD1; v_gene: TRBV24-1; j_gene: TRBJ2-3; CDR3nt: TGTGCCACCAGTGATGGACAGGGGGGCGCAGATACGCAGTATTTT; CDR3aa: CATSDGQGGADTQYF
abundance: NA; d_gene: NA; v_gene: TRBV9; j_gene: TRBJ1-3; CDR3nt: TGTGCCAGCAGCGCACAAGGGGGTGCTGGAAACACCATATATTTT; CDR3aa: CASSAQGGAGNTIYF
abundance: NA; d_gene: TRBD2; v_gene: TRBV20-1; j_gene: TRBJ2-7; CDR3nt: TGCAGTGCTGAACGGGAGGCGGAGCAGTACTTC; CDR3aa: CSAEREAEQYF
abundance: once; d_gene: NA; v_gene: TRBV7-9; j_gene: TRBJ2-7; CDR3nt: TGTGCCAGCAGCTTATCTGACAGGAGCTCCTACGAGCAGTACTTC; CDR3aa: CASSLSDRSSYEQYF
abundance: NA; d_gene: NA; v_gene: TRBV9; j_gene: TRBJ1-3; CDR3nt: TGTGCCAGCAGCGGAAAACAGGGAAGTGGAAACACCATATATTTT; CDR3aa: CASSGKQGSGNTIYF
abundance: NA; d_gene: NA; v_gene: TRBV7-2; j_gene: TRBJ2-5; CDR3nt: TGTGCCAGCCGCGGTAGAGGCGGAGCACAAGAGACCCAGTACTTC; CDR3aa: CASRGRGGAQETQYF
abundance: NA; d_gene: NA; v_gene: TRBV2; j_gene: TRBJ1-5; CDR3nt: TGTGCCAGCAGTGGCAGTAGCAATCAGCCCCAGCATTTT; CDR3aa: CASSGSSNQPQHF
abundance: NA; d_gene: NA; v_gene: TRBV11-2; j_gene: TRBJ2-2; CDR3nt: TGTGCCAGCAGCCTCCTAAGGGGCACCGGGGAGCTGTTTTTT; CDR3aa: CASSLLRGTGELFF
abundance: NA; d_gene: TRBD1; v_gene: TRBV11-2; j_gene: TRBJ2-4; CDR3nt: TGTGCCAGCAGCTTAGTAACAGGGGGCGGGCTACTAGCCAAAAACATTCAGTACTTC; CDR3aa: CASSLVTGGGLLAKNIQYF
abundance: NA; d_gene: NA; v_gene: TRBV19; j_gene: TRBJ1-4; CDR3nt: TGTGCCAGTTCCCGGACACCATGGGATGAAAAACTGTTTTTT; CDR3aa: CASSRTPWDEKLFF
abundance: NA; d_gene: TRBD2; v_gene: TRBV29-1; j_gene: TRBJ2-7; CDR3nt: TGCAGCGTGACCATTGGCGGGAGAGACGAGCAGTACTTC; CDR3aa: CSVTIGGRDEQYF
abundance: NA; d_gene: TRBD1; v_gene: TRBV25-1; j_gene: TRBJ2-1; CDR3nt: TGTGCCAGCAGTGACATCCGGGACAGGGGCAATGAGCAGTTCTTC; CDR3aa: CASSDIRDRGNEQFF
abundance: NA; d_gene: TRBD2; v_gene: TRBV5-4; j_gene: TRBJ2-1; CDR3nt: TGTGCCAGCAGGAAGCGGGGGGGCCAAATAAACAATGAGCAGTTCTTC; CDR3aa: CASRKRGGQINNEQFF
abundance: NA; d_gene: NA; v_gene: TRBV5-1; j_gene: TRBJ2-2; CDR3nt: TGCGCCAGCAGCCTAAACATCGGGACCGGGGAGCTGTTTTTT; CDR3aa: CASSLNIGTGELFF
abundance: NA; d_gene: NA; v_gene: TRBV5-1; j_gene: TRBJ2-5; CDR3nt: TGCGCCAGCAGCTTCCCAGGGCAACAAGAGACCCAGTACTTC; CDR3aa: CASSFPGQQETQYF
abundance: once; d_gene: TRBD2; v_gene: TRBV7-2; j_gene: TRBJ2-5; CDR3nt: TGTGCCAGCAGCACGCAAGCGGGAGAAGAGACCCAGTACTTC; CDR3aa: CASSTQAGEETQYF
abundance: NA; d_gene: NA; v_gene: TRBV30; j_gene: TRBJ2-7; CDR3nt: TGTGCCTGGAGTGTTAGTAGCTTCTACGAGCAGTACTTC; CDR3aa: CAWSVSSFYEQYF
abundance: NA; d_gene: TRBD1; v_gene: TRBV6-5; j_gene: TRBJ2-5; CDR3nt: TGTGCCAGCAGACTAGGGGGCGCGGAGACCCAGTACTTC; CDR3aa: CASRLGGAETQYF
abundance: NA; d_gene: TRBD1; v_gene: TRBV2; j_gene: TRBJ1-1; CDR3nt: TGTGCCAGCAGGTCCGGGACAGGGAAAAGGAACACTGAAGCTTTCTTT; CDR3aa: CASRSGTGKRNTEAFF
abundance: NA; d_gene: TRBD2; v_gene: TRBV5-4; j_gene: TRBJ2-5; CDR3nt: TGTGCCAGCAGCGGGACTAGCGGGCAAGAGACCCAGTACTTC; CDR3aa: CASSGTSGQETQYF
abundance: NA; d_gene: NA; v_gene: TRBV5-1; j_gene: TRBJ1-5; CDR3nt: TGCGCCAGCAGCTTGAACGGAGAGGAGCAGCCCCAGCATTTT; CDR3aa: CASSLNGEEQPQHF
abundance: NA; d_gene: NA; v_gene: TRBV14; j_gene: TRBJ1-3; CDR3nt: TGTGCCAGCAGCCAACCAGGGACTGGAAACACCATATATTTT; CDR3aa: CASSQPGTGNTIYF
abundance: NA; d_gene: TRBD1; v_gene: TRBV6-1; j_gene: TRBJ1-2; CDR3nt: TGTGCCAGCAGTGACCAGAGGGGGCAGGACTATGGCTACACCTTC; CDR3aa: CASSDQRGQDYGYTF
abundance: NA; d_gene: TRBD2; v_gene: TRBV9; j_gene: TRBJ2-1; CDR3nt: TGTGCCAGCAGGGCTAGCGGGGCCAACTACAATGAGCAGTTCTTC; CDR3aa: CASRASGANYNEQFF
abundance: NA; d_gene: NA; v_gene: TRBV6-2/TRBV6-3; j_gene: TRBJ2-1; CDR3nt: TGTGCCAGCAGTGGGAACGGCGGGGGCTCATACAATGAGCAGTTCTTC; CDR3aa: CASSGNGGGSYNEQFF
abundance: NA; d_gene: NA; v_gene: TRBV2; j_gene: TRBJ1-1; CDR3nt: TGTGCCAGCAGTAGAGATTACTTGAACACTGAAGCTTTCTTT; CDR3aa: CASSRDYLNTEAFF
abundance: NA; d_gene: NA; v_gene: TRBV4-1; j_gene: TRBJ1-5; CDR3nt: TGCGCCAGCAGCAGGACAGCGGATAGCAATCAGCCCCAGCATTTT; CDR3aa: CASSRTADSNQPQHF
abundance: once; d_gene: TRBD2; v_gene: TRBV27; j_gene: TRBJ2-1; CDR3nt: TGTGCCAGCAGGACCCTAGCGGGAGAGTACAATGAGCAGTTCTTC; CDR3aa: CASRTLAGEYNEQFF
abundance: NA; d_gene: TRBD2; v_gene: TRBV7-8; j_gene: TRBJ2-3; CDR3nt: TGTGCCAGCAGCTTAGCGGTAGCGGGAGGTATCACAGATACGCAGTATTTT; CDR3aa: CASSLAVAGGITDTQYF
abundance: NA; d_gene: NA; v_gene: TRBV30; j_gene: TRBJ2-6; CDR3nt: TGTGCCTGGAGATACACCGCTGGGGCCAACGTCCTGACTTTC; CDR3aa: CAWRYTAGANVLTF
abundance: NA; d_gene: NA; v_gene: TRBV7-8; j_gene: TRBJ2-7; CDR3nt: TGTGCCAGCAGCTTAACGAGAACAGACTACGAGCAGTACTTC; CDR3aa: CASSLTRTDYEQYF
abundance: NA; d_gene: TRBD2; v_gene: TRBV5-4; j_gene: TRBJ2-5; CDR3nt: TGTGCCAGCAGCTTGCCCGCTAGCGGGGTTGGATACCAAGAGACCCAGTACTTC; CDR3aa: CASSLPASGVGYQETQYF
abundance: once; d_gene: TRBD1; v_gene: TRBV4-1; j_gene: TRBJ1-3; CDR3nt: TGCGCCAGCAGCCAAATGGGACAGGCTTCTGGAAACACCATATATTTT; CDR3aa: CASSQMGQASGNTIYF
abundance: few; d_gene: NA; v_gene: TRBV5-4; j_gene: TRBJ2-3; CDR3nt: TGTGCCAGCAGCTTGGACCAGGGTAGCACAGATACGCAGTATTTT; CDR3aa: CASSLDQGSTDTQYF
abundance: few; d_gene: NA; v_gene: TRBV24-1; j_gene: TRBJ2-2; CDR3nt: TGTGCCACCATGTGGGAGCCGGGCACCGGGGAGCTGTTTTTT; CDR3aa: CATMWEPGTGELFF
abundance: NA; d_gene: TRBD1; v_gene: TRBV28; j_gene: TRBJ2-7; CDR3nt: TGTGCCAGCAGCTCAGGACAGGGAGAATACGAGCAGTACTTC; CDR3aa: CASSSGQGEYEQYF
abundance: NA; d_gene: TRBD1; v_gene: TRBV2; j_gene: TRBJ2-1; CDR3nt: TGTGCCAGCAGTGAAAGCCCTACAGGGGCGTATGAGCAGTTCTTC; CDR3aa: CASSESPTGAYEQFF
abundance: NA; d_gene: NA; v_gene: TRBV3-1/TRBV3-2; j_gene: TRBJ1-1; CDR3nt: TGTGCCAGCAGCCCCCCGGGCGGCGGGGCTTTCTTT; CDR3aa: CASSPPGGGAFF
abundance: once; d_gene: NA; v_gene: TRBV5-1; j_gene: TRBJ2-7; CDR3nt: TGCGCCAGCAGCCCCCTCCAGACAGGTATTCTGTACTTC; CDR3aa: CASSPLQTGILYF
abundance: NA; d_gene: TRBD1; v_gene: TRBV10-1; j_gene: TRBJ2-5; CDR3nt: TGCGCCAGCAGTAGAGGGACAGGGGTCAACCAAGAGACCCAGTACTTC; CDR3aa: CASSRGTGVNQETQYF
abundance: NA; d_gene: TRBD1; v_gene: TRBV6-5; j_gene: TRBJ1-6; CDR3nt: TGTGCCAGCAGTTCCGGGGACAGTTTTTATTCACCCCTCCACTTT; CDR3aa: CASSSGDSFYSPLHF
abundance: few; d_gene: NA; v_gene: TRBV7-9; j_gene: TRBJ2-7; CDR3nt: TGTGCCAGCAGCTTATCAGGGGACCACGAGCAGTACTTC; CDR3aa: CASSLSGDHEQYF
abundance: NA; d_gene: NA; v_gene: TRBV3-1/TRBV3-2; j_gene: TRBJ1-3; CDR3nt: TGTGCCAGCAGCCCCTCGGTTGATGGAAACACCATATATTTT; CDR3aa: CASSPSVDGNTIYF
abundance: NA; d_gene: NA; v_gene: TRBV14; j_gene: TRBJ2-3; CDR3nt: TGTGCCAGCAGCCGGAGCTACGTTACGCAGTATTTT; CDR3aa: CASSRSYVTQYF
abundance: NA; d_gene: TRBD1; v_gene: TRBV28; j_gene: TRBJ1-2; CDR3nt: TGTGCCAGCAGTTCGGACAGGGGTGGGGGTTACATCTTC; CDR3aa: CASSSDRGGGYIF
abundance: NA; d_gene: NA; v_gene: TRBV7-6; j_gene: TRBJ1-1; CDR3nt: TGTGCCAGCAGCTTACAGGGGAGCACTGAAGCTTTCTTT; CDR3aa: CASSLQGSTEAFF
abundance: once; d_gene: NA; v_gene: TRBV5-8; j_gene: TRBJ1-5; CDR3nt: TGTGCCAGCAGGGGTGTGGCGGGGGTCTATAGCAATCAGCCCCAGCATTTT; CDR3aa: CASRGVAGVYSNQPQHF
abundance: NA; d_gene: NA; v_gene: TRBV7-8; j_gene: TRBJ1-1; CDR3nt: TGTGCCAGCAGCCCAGGTGGATGGGACACTGAAGCTTTCTTT; CDR3aa: CASSPGGWDTEAFF
abundance: NA; d_gene: TRBD2; v_gene: TRBV7-9; j_gene: TRBJ2-3; CDR3nt: TGTGCCAGCAGCTCCGAGGGACTAGCGGGAGGGGATACGCAGTATTTT; CDR3aa: CASSSEGLAGGDTQYF